One and the same sample provided the 19 T cell receptor beta chains below, sequenced in a study of T cell responses to AZD1222 COVID-19 vaccine. Sequencing used immunoSEQ multiplex PCR; TCRdb keeps in-frame clones, though not all of them. The data show some 150,000 clones, roughly 87% seen once. The sequenced sample was peripheral blood, obtained 28 days after the second dose of the MenACWY control vaccine. The source is an adult who received the MenACWY meningococcal vaccine as a control.

This rearrangement joins TRBV19 to TRBJ1-6; D may be TRBD1 (5 bases). The V and J ends lost 3 bases and 8 bases respectively, with 8 bases between them. The germline V gene has CDR1 LNHDA and CDR2 SQIVND (reference sequence). This CDR3 spans 13 amino acids. In DNA form, the CDR3 reads TGTGCCAGTAGTATTTCGGGACATTCACCCCTCCACTTT. Translation: CASSISGHSPLHF.

The chain recombines TRBV28 with TRBJ1-5, with a possible D match to TRBD1 (5 bases). Germline CDR1 and CDR2: MDHEN and SYDVKM. The V gene lost 7 bases and the J gene lost 1 base, with 20 bases spanning the gap. This CDR3 is built from 17 residues. CDR3 in amino acids: CASNIGRARVSNQPQHF. The CDR3 coding sequence is TGTGCCAGCAATATTGGCAGGGCGAGGGTGAGCAATCAGCCCCAGCATTTT.

This chain connects TRBV5-6 to TRBJ1-1, with a possible D match to TRBD1 (6 bases). Per the germline V gene, CDR1 is SGHDT and CDR2 is YYEEEE. This CDR3 spans 13 amino acids. V lost 2 bases and J lost 5, with 10 bases in between. This CDR3 is CASSFGTKTEAFF. CDR3 nucleotide sequence: TGTGCCAGCAGCTTCGGGACAAAAACTGAAGCTTTCTTT. Full variable domain (outside the CDR3, taken from reference TRBV5-6 and TRBJ1-1): DAGVTQSPTHLIKTRGQQVTLRCSPKSGHDTVSWYQQALGQGPQFIFQYYEEEERQRGNFPDRFSGHQFPNYSSELNVNALLLGDSALYLCASSFGTKTEAFFGQGTRLTVV.

The V gene is TRBV4-1, the J gene TRBJ2-1; D unclear. Germline V lookup: CDR1 MGHRA, CDR2 YSYEKL. V was cut by 4 bases and J by 0 bases, with 7 bases left in between. The CDR3 is 14 amino acids. For the CDR3, the DNA is TGCGCCAGCAGCCTTCTAGTCTCCTACAATGAGCAGTTCTTC. Amino acids: CASSLLVSYNEQFF.

J is TRBJ2-7 and V is TRBV12-3 or TRBV12-4; no firm D call. V lost 6 bases and J lost 3, with 9 bases in between. The length of the CDR3 is 12 residues. CDR3 sequence reads: CASSHSSYEQYF. The CDR3 coding sequence is TGTGCCAGCAGCCACTCCAGCTACGAGCAGTACTTC.

V and J are TRBV18 and TRBJ1-2; 7 bases are a match to TRBD1. Germline V gene data show CDR1 as KGHSH and CDR2 as LQKENI. J was trimmed by 8 bases and V by 4 bases; bases with no gene match: 10. The CDR3 is 14 residues long. The CDR3 DNA is TGTGCCAGCTCACTGAGACAGGGTTTCGAGGGCTACACCTTC. It translates to CASSLRQGFEGYTF.

This chain uses TRBV28 with TRBJ1-2, with TRBD1 matching over 10 bases. J lost 8 bases, V lost 6 bases, and 9 bases had no gene match. The CDR3 length is 14 residues. The germline V gene encodes CDR1 MDHEN and CDR2 SYDVKM. The chain's CDR3 is CASRSGTGDTGYTF. The CDR3 DNA is TGTGCCAGCAGGTCCGGGACAGGGGATACGGGCTACACCTTC.

The chain combines TRBV28 with TRBJ2-5, with D perhaps given as TRBD1 or TRBD2 (6 bases each). CDR1 and CDR2 from the germline V gene are MDHEN and SYDVKM. With 8 bases removed from V and 4 bases from J, the gap between germline ends came to 11 bases. This CDR3 has 12 amino acids. CDR3 region: CASGGRAETQYF. CDR3 sequence (DNA): TGTGCCAGCGGGGGGCGGGCAGAGACCCAGTACTTC. Supplemented by reference TRBV28 and TRBJ2-5, the full variable domain reads DVKVTQSSRYLVKRTGEKVFLECVQDMDHENMFWYRQDPGLGLRLIYFSYDVKMKEKGDIPEGYSVSREKKERFSLILESASTNQTSMYLCASGGRAETQYFGPGTRLLVL.

This chain uses TRBV19 with TRBJ2-7, with a tentative D call TRBD1 (5 bases). CDR3 size: 13 residues. V dropped 3 bases and J dropped 5 bases, with 11 bases sitting between them. The V gene's germline CDR1 is LNHDA and CDR2 SQIVND (reference sequence). The CDR3 sequence: CASSITRVDEQYF. The CDR3 DNA sequence: TGTGCCAGTAGTATCACCAGGGTGGACGAGCAGTACTTC.

The chain has TRBV9 and TRBJ2-3; D is perhaps TRBD1 (6 bases). V lost 4 bases to trimming and J lost 12 bases, with 24 bases between them. Germline CDR1 reads SGDLS; CDR2 reads YYNGEE. This CDR3 contains 15 residues. CDR3 nucleotide sequence: TGTGCCAGCAGCCCCCGAGCCGAGGAGACAGGAATACAGTATTTT. Encoded protein: CASSPRAEETGIQYF.

The chain's CDR3 is CATSDSGTTKNIQYF. The CDR3 DNA follows: TGTGCCACCAGTGATTCAGGGACCACCAAAAACATTCAGTACTTC. The genes are TRBV24-1 and TRBJ2-4; D is tentatively TRBD1 or TRBD2 (5 bases each). The CDR3 is 15 residues long. Germline-derived CDR1 and CDR2 are KGHDR and SFDVKD. V shed 2 bases and J shed 2 bases, with 9 bases lying between them.

This sequence joins TRBV7-2 and TRBJ1-2; D remains ambiguous. Germline V CDR1 and CDR2: SGHTA, FQGNSA. Trimming took off 1 base at V and 2 bases at J, with 8 bases between the two ends. This CDR3 region has 14 residues. DNA of the CDR3: TGTGCCAGCAGCTTAGTCCGCGGGAACTATGGCTACACCTTC. As protein: CASSLVRGNYGYTF.

This chain connects TRBV29-1 to TRBJ2-3; D may be TRBD2 (5 bases). The CDR3 covers 11 residues. Germline V gives CDR1 SQVTM, CDR2 ANQGSEA. V was shortened by 5 bases and J by 5 bases, with 8 bases between the two germline ends. Here the CDR3 DNA reads TGCAGCGTTAGGGAGAAAGATACGCAGTATTTT. Protein product: CSVREKDTQYF.

The V call is TRBV5-1, the J call TRBJ2-7; D call uncertain. V gave up 2 bases and J gave up 4 bases, with 25 bases separating them. CDR3 length: 18 residues. The V gene's germline CDR1 is SGHRS and CDR2 YFSETQ. The CDR3 here is CASSLNIVLSSNGYEQYF. For the CDR3, the DNA is TGCGCCAGCAGCTTAAATATTGTGTTGTCTAGTAATGGATACGAGCAGTACTTC.

The chain couples TRBV20-1 to TRBJ2-5; 11 bases agree with TRBD2. This CDR3 has 15 amino acids. The germline gives CDR1 DFQATT, CDR2 SNEGSKA (reference sequence). Losses at the gene ends were 3 bases for V and 5 bases for J; bases not matched to a gene: 8. The CDR3 DNA is TGCAGTGCTAGTCCAGGGATAGCGGGAGGGGAGACCCAGTACTTC. Its translation: CSASPGIAGGETQYF.

The rearrangement links TRBV28 to TRBJ2-2, with a weak D call TRBD2 (7 bases). The CDR3 contains 15 residues. Germline V gene sequence: CDR1 MDHEN, CDR2 SYDVKM. V dropped 6 bases and J dropped 4 bases, with 15 bases sitting between them. This CDR3 reads CASREGGHGTGELFF. The CDR3 DNA sequence: TGTGCCAGCAGGGAGGGGGGGCACGGCACCGGGGAGCTGTTTTTT.

The chain joins TRBV6-5 to TRBJ2-4; perhaps TRBD2 as D (6 bases). The CDR3 runs 15 residues. Germline V gene sequence: CDR1 MNHEY, CDR2 SVGAGI. V shed 0 bases and J shed 3 bases, with 9 bases lying between them. The CDR3 here is CASSYSRGIKNIQYF. The CDR3 nucleotides read TGTGCCAGCAGTTACTCGCGCGGGATCAAAAACATTCAGTACTTC.

The V and J genes are TRBV2 and TRBJ2-2, with D unclear. Trimming removed 4 bases from V and 4 bases from J, with 10 bases in between. The germline V gene encodes CDR1 SNHLY and CDR2 FYNNEI. This CDR3 spans 14 amino acids. This chain's CDR3 is CASSVRPGTGELFF. The CDR3 coding sequence is TGTGCCAGCAGTGTGCGCCCGGGCACCGGGGAGCTGTTTTTT.

This clone was picked up a small number of times. The CDR3 loop reads CASSLLQGTGFYEQYF. CDR3 in DNA: TGTGCCAGCAGTCTGTTGCAAGGGACAGGGTTCTACGAGCAGTACTTC. The chain combines TRBV5-5 with TRBJ2-7; 9 bases fit TRBD1. CDR3 size: 16 residues. Trimming cost V 5 bases and J 3 bases; bases outside gene matches: 12. Per germline, CDR1 SGHKS and CDR2 YYEKEE (reference sequence).